What follows are 18 T cell receptor beta chains derived from one specimen sequenced in a study of PD-L1 blockade in urothelial cancer. Time point in this sample: pretreatment peripheral blood. Method: immunoSEQ multiplex PCR; TCRdb's copy keeps in-frame clones and lacks some. This sample has some 87,000 clones, with around 90% found just once. The source was PBMCs, collected around atezolizumab (anti-PD-L1) treatment. The origin of the receptors is a man aged 55 to 70 with urothelial cancer.

The chain combines TRBV5-1 with TRBJ1-1; D is unclear. Between the trimmed V and J ends, which lost 0 bases and 4 bases, there was a span of 13 bases. Germline V gene data show CDR1 as SGHRS and CDR2 as YFSETQ. This CDR3 has 15 amino acids. Written as DNA, the CDR3 is TGCGCCAGCAGCTTGGTAGGCCCGGGAACCACTGAAGCTTTCTTT. Protein product: CASSLVGPGTTEAFF.

The V call is TRBV27, the J call TRBJ1-1, with no clear D. The germline CDR1 and CDR2 sequences are MNHEY and SMNVEV (reference sequence). Trimming shortened V by 3 bases and J by 3 bases, and 8 bases separated the two germline ends. The CDR3 length is 13 residues. The CDR3 loop reads CASSFNRDTEAFF. In DNA form, the CDR3 reads TGTGCCAGCAGTTTTAACCGGGACACTGAAGCTTTCTTT.

This chain links TRBV6-5 with TRBJ1-2, with D tentatively TRBD1 (5 bases). Looked up from germline, CDR1 is MNHEY and CDR2 is SVGAGI. V was trimmed by 8 bases and J by 0 bases, leaving 13 bases between them. The CDR3 contains 14 residues. CDR3 amino acids: CASRLTDSNYGYTF. The CDR3 DNA reads TGTGCCAGCCGCCTGACAGACTCTAACTATGGCTACACCTTC.

The table lists this clone with a count of one. The CDR3 nucleotides read TGTGCCAGTAGTACCCTCGGAGGGTCACCCCTCCACTTT. Protein sequence: CASSTLGGSPLHF. V and J are TRBV19 and TRBJ1-6; D is unresolved. Germline CDR1 is LNHDA and CDR2 is SQIVND (reference sequence). Trimming stripped 4 bases from V and 10 bases from J, with 11 bases between. There are 13 residues in the CDR3.

This chain joins TRBV14 and TRBJ1-1; tentatively, D is TRBD1 (5 bases). The CDR3 totals 13 residues. CDR1 SGHDN and CDR2 FVKESK come from the germline V gene. The V and J ends lost 6 bases and 4 bases respectively, with 12 bases between them. The CDR3 nucleotides read TGTGCCAGCAGACTAGGAGGGGCCACTGAAGCTTTCTTT. Translation: CASRLGGATEAFF. Filled out from reference TRBV14 and TRBJ1-1, the complete variable domain reads EAGVTQFPSHSVIEKGQTVTLRCDPISGHDNLYWYRRVMGKEIKFLLHFVKESKQDESGMPNNRFLAERTGGTYSTLKVQPAELEDSGVYFCASRLGGATEAFFGQGTRLTVV.

The chain recombines TRBV5-6 with TRBJ2-1; 12 bases align to TRBD2. The CDR3 length is 14 residues. V trimming: 3 bases; J trimming: 9 bases; junction bases outside the gene matches: 4. CDR1 and CDR2 (germline): SGHDT, YYEEEE. CDR3 sequence: CASSSSGGEGEQFF. The CDR3 DNA is TGTGCCAGCAGCTCTAGCGGGGGGGAGGGTGAGCAGTTCTTC.

V usage is TRBV6-6 and J usage is TRBJ2-3; D call uncertain. The CDR3 length is 16 residues. CDR1 and CDR2 (germline): MNHNY, SVGAGI (reference sequence). V lost 7 bases to trimming and J lost 0 bases, with 17 bases between them. Written as DNA, the CDR3 is TGTGCCAGCACCCTCGGAGCTAGTCCTAGCACAGATACGCAGTATTTT. It yields the protein CASTLGASPSTDTQYF.

The genes are TRBV2 and TRBJ2-6; a possible D gene is TRBD1 (5 bases). The CDR3 has 15 amino acids. The germline V gene has CDR1 SNHLY and CDR2 FYNNEI. V dropped 6 bases and J dropped 0 bases, with 9 bases sitting between them. CDR3 loop: CASRSGHSGANVLTF. The CDR3 DNA is TGTGCCAGCAGGTCAGGACACTCTGGGGCCAACGTCCTGACTTTC.

A note on this clone: One junction end disagrees with the germline gene, perhaps due to a read error. The J gene is TRBJ2-3, the V gene TRBV7-7; 10 bases are a match to TRBD2. The CDR3 loop spans 14 amino acids. Germline CDR1 SSHAT, CDR2 FNYEAQ (reference sequence). Here the CDR3 DNA reads TGTGCTAGCAGCCCTACTAGCGGGGCAGATACGCAGTATTTT. This encodes CASSPTSGADTQYF.

This chain connects TRBV5-4 to TRBJ1-1; 7 bases agree with TRBD1. From germline, CDR1 is SGHNT and CDR2 YYREEE (reference sequence). This CDR3 has 16 residues. V shed 1 base and J 1 base; nucleotides not matched to a gene: 7. CDR3 in amino acids: CASSLRQGIGNTEAFF. The CDR3 region has the DNA TGTGCCAGCAGCTTGCGACAGGGAATCGGGAACACTGAAGCTTTCTTT.

The chain uses TRBV13 and TRBJ2-3, with TRBD2 matching over 14 bases. The CDR3 is 15 residues long. V gave up 5 bases and J gave up 9 bases; unmatched junction bases: 7. CDR1 PRHDT and CDR2 FYEKMQ come from the germline V gene (reference sequence). CDR3 residues: CASSGSGLAGETQYF. The CDR3, as DNA: TGTGCCAGCAGCGGGTCGGGACTAGCGGGAGAGACGCAGTATTTT.

The V and J genes are TRBV18 and TRBJ2-2, with a weak D call TRBD2 (5 bases). The CDR3 totals 14 residues. The germline CDR1 and CDR2 sequences are KGHSH and LQKENI. Trimming took off 6 bases at V and 1 base at J, with 9 bases between the two ends. The DNA of the CDR3 is TGTGCCAGCTCCCTCCGGGAGAACACCGGGGAGCTGTTTTTT. This gives the protein CASSLRENTGELFF.

The chain uses TRBV6-1 and TRBJ2-1; D not certain. Trimming removed 2 bases at V and 8 bases at J, with 10 bases between. The germline V gene has CDR1 MNHNS and CDR2 SASEGT. The CDR3 runs to 13 residues. CDR3 region: CASSEMMADEQFF. The CDR3 DNA sequence: TGTGCCAGCAGTGAAATGATGGCGGATGAGCAGTTCTTC.

This rearrangement joins TRBV29-1 to TRBJ2-2; D unresolved. Trimming took off 5 bases at V and 6 bases at J, with 7 bases between the two ends. Per the germline V gene, CDR1 is SQVTM and CDR2 is ANQGSEA. CDR3 length: 11 amino acids. CDR3 nucleotide sequence: TGCAGCGTTTACCGGGCCGGGGAGCTGTTTTTT. Protein sequence: CSVYRAGELFF.

The rearrangement uses TRBV10-1 and TRBJ2-1, with TRBD2 as a possible D gene (5 bases). Germline V gene sequence: CDR1 WNHNN, CDR2 SYGVQD (reference sequence). V lost 8 bases and J lost 9, with 14 bases in between. CDR3 length: 12 amino acids. CDR3: CASGLFGGEQFF. The DNA of the CDR3 is TGCGCCAGCGGCCTCTTCGGAGGTGAGCAGTTCTTC.

There are a few counts of this clone. The chain links TRBV19 to TRBJ1-5, with a weak D call TRBD1 (5 bases). V shed 5 bases and J shed 7 bases, with 18 bases lying between them. Germline assignment: CDR1 LNHDA and CDR2 SQIVND (reference sequence). This CDR3 has 15 amino acids. This chain's CDR3 is CASSDSDSLRQPQHF. The CDR3 nucleotides read TGTGCCAGTAGTGACTCCGACAGTCTACGGCAGCCCCAGCATTTT.

The chain carries TRBV10-3 and TRBJ2-7; 10 bases fit TRBD1. The J segment lost 5 bases and the V segment lost 7 bases, leaving 11 bases of the junction unmatched. This CDR3 comprises 15 residues. Per germline, CDR1 ENHRY and CDR2 SYGVKD. Here the CDR3 reads CAITSRGTGVNEQYF. CDR3 nucleotides: TGTGCCATCACTTCTCGAGGGACAGGGGTCAACGAGCAGTACTTC.

This chain joins TRBV27 and TRBJ2-2; D unclear. Germline CDR1 is MNHEY and CDR2 is SMNVEV (reference sequence). This CDR3 has 17 amino acids. V lost 1 base, J lost 5 bases, and 17 bases lay in between. CDR3 sequence: CASSLFLSSVGTGELFF. DNA for the CDR3: TGTGCCAGCAGTTTATTCTTAAGTTCGGTCGGTACCGGGGAGCTGTTTTTT.